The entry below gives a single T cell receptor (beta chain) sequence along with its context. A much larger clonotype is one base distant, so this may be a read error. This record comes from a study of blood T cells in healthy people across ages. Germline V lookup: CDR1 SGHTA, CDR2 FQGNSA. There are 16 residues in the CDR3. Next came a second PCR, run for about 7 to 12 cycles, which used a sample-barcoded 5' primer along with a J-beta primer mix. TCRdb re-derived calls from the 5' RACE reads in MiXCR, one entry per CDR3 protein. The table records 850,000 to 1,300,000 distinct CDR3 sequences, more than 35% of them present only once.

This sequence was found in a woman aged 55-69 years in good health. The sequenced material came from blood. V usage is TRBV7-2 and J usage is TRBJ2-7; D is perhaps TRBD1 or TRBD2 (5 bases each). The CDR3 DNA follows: TGTGTCAGCAGCCCGTACGAGAGGTTGGGGGTCTACGAGCAGTACTTC. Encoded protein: CVSSPYERLGVYEQYF. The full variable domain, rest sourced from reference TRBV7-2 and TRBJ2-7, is GAGVSQSPSNKVTEKGKDVELRCDPISGHTALYWYRQSLGQGLEFLIYFQGNSAPDKSGLPSDRFSAERTGGSVSTLTIQRTQQEDSAVYLCVSSPYERLGVYEQYFGPGTRLTVT.